Shown below are 3 T cell receptor beta chains from a single sample sequenced in a study of blood T cell repertoires in COVID-19. Using immunoSEQ multiplex PCR, the repertoire was profiled, and TCRdb retains in-frame clones only, with some absent. The sample records around 240,000 clones, approximately 82% being singletons. Sequenced material: peripheral blood. These receptors were obtained from a woman aged 40 to 49 who had recovered from COVID-19.

The chain couples TRBV11-3 to TRBJ2-7, with 9 bases lining up with TRBD1. The V gene's germline CDR1 is SGHNT and CDR2 YENEEA. V shed 1 base, J shed 5 bases, and the junction held 6 bases outside the gene matches. The length of the CDR3 is 15 residues. CDR3 DNA: TGTGCCAGCAGCTTAGCTGGGACAGGGCGACACGAGCAGTACTTC. Its translation is CASSLAGTGRHEQYF.

The chain employs TRBV5-1 and TRBJ1-1; no firm D call. The ends were cut back, 0 bases at V and 6 bases at J, with 12 bases in the middle. Germline values: CDR1 SGHRS, CDR2 YFSETQ. The CDR3 has 14 residues. Written as DNA, the CDR3 is TGCGCCAGCAGCTTGGAGCCGGGGAGGGCTGAAGCTTTCTTT. It codes for CASSLEPGRAEAFF.

The chain has TRBV5-1 and TRBJ1-4; tentative D call: TRBD1 (6 bases). Germline V gene lookup returns CDR1 SGHRS and CDR2 YFSETQ. This CDR3 region has 14 residues. V was clipped by 2 bases and J by 6 bases, with 11 bases between them. DNA of the CDR3: TGCGCCAGCAGCTTAAAGACAGGAGATGAAAAACTGTTTTTT. Residues: CASSLKTGDEKLFF.